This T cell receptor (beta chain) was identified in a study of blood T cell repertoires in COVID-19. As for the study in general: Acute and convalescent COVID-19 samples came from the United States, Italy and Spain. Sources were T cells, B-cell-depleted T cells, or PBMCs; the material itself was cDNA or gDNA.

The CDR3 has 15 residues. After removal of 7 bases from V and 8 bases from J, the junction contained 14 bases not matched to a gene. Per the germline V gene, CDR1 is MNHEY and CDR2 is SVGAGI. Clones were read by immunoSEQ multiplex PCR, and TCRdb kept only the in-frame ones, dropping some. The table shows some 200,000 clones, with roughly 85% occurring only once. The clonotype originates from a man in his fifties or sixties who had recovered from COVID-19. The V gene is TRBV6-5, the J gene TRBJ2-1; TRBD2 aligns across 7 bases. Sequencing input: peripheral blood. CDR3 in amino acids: CASTLAGAAADEQFF. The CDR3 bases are TGTGCCAGCACCTTAGCGGGTGCTGCCGCGGATGAGCAGTTCTTC.